The 24 T cell receptor beta chains below come from one sample, sequenced in a study of tumor and adjacent non-tumor tissue in lung cancer. The template was RNA from unsorted bulk tissue. Distant lung tissue was collected more than 3 cm away from the tumor edge. TCRbeta libraries were built with three rounds of nested PCR, modified from ARM-PCR. Using its own MiXCR run on the multiplex PCR reads, TCRdb lists one record per CDR3 protein. The sample includes about 44,000 distinct CDR3 sequences, roughly two thirds of them seen just once. Source material: distant non-tumor lung tissue. These TCRs come from a woman aged 40 to 50 with non-small cell lung cancer.

This sequence joins TRBV11-2 and TRBJ2-1; a weak D match, TRBD2 (6 bases). Germline lookup yields CDR1 SGHAT and CDR2 FQNNGV. The CDR3 spans 17 residues. V lost 5 bases and J lost 0, with 17 bases in between. In DNA, the CDR3 is TGTGCCAGCAGCCTTAGGGGAGGTATCGGCTCCTACAATGAGCAGTTCTTC. It encodes CASSLRGGIGSYNEQFF. Full variable domain (rest looked up from reference TRBV11-2 and TRBJ2-1): EAGVAQSPRYKIIEKRQSVAFWCNPISGHATLYWYQQILGQGPKLLIQFQNNGVVDDSQLPKDRFSAERLKGVDSTLKIQPAKLEDSAVYLCASSLRGGIGSYNEQFFGPGTRLTVL.

In regard to this clonotype: A read error is possible here, since a much larger clone lies one base away. The chain has TRBV5-1 and TRBJ2-5; D is unresolved. This CDR3 has 14 residues. Trimming cost V 3 bases and J 1 base, with 10 bases left between them. Germline CDR1 reads SGHRS; CDR2 reads YFSETQ. CDR3 sequence (DNA): TGCGCCAGCAGCTATAACATAGTCCAAGAGACCCAGTACTTC. Its protein is CASSYNIVQETQYF.

A note on this clonotype: The junction shows a germline mismatch at one end, possibly a read error. This chain links TRBV29-1 with TRBJ2-1, with D perhaps TRBD1 (5 bases). This CDR3 contains 16 residues. In germline, CDR1 is SQVTM, CDR2 ANQGSEA. The CDR3 region has the DNA TGCAGCGTTGAAGGACCGGACACGAAGTCCTGCAATGAGCAGTTCTTC. It specifies CSVEGPDTKSCNEQFF.

As to this clonotype: Sequence at one end of the junction differs from germline and may be a read error. The chain has TRBV11-2 and TRBJ2-1; D call uncertain. Germline CDR1 SGHAT, CDR2 FQNNGV. The CDR3 is made up of 13 amino acids. The CDR3 DNA is TGTGCCAGCAGCCTAACCCCTGGCAATGAGCAGCTCTTC. Translating gives CASSLTPGNEQLF.

In this sample, this clonotype turned up once. The chain employs TRBV28 and TRBJ1-1, with D tentatively TRBD1 (5 bases). The CDR3 has 14 residues. Trimming removed 7 bases from V and 1 base from J, with 13 bases in between. Germline V gives CDR1 MDHEN, CDR2 SYDVKM. In DNA, the CDR3 is TGTGCCAGCAATTTTCCCGGGGGGAACACTGAAGCTTTCTTT. Translating gives CASNFPGGNTEAFF. The full variable domain, rest sourced from reference TRBV28 and TRBJ1-1, is DVKVTQSSRYLVKRTGEKVFLECVQDMDHENMFWYRQDPGLGLRLIYFSYDVKMKEKGDIPEGYSVSREKKERFSLILESASTNQTSMYLCASNFPGGNTEAFFGQGTRLTVV.

Notes on this clonotype: A junction boundary mismatches the germline segment, possibly from a read error. V is TRBV2 and J is TRBJ2-2; D may correspond to TRBD1 or TRBD2 (6 bases each). Germline loops: CDR1 SNHLY, CDR2 FYNNEI. CDR3 length equals 15 residues. This CDR3 is CANRSSGARTGELFF. The CDR3 DNA reads as TGTGCCAACAGGAGTTCGGGGGCGAGAACCGGAGAGCTGTTTTTT.

Comments on this clonotype: The junction shows a germline mismatch at one end, possibly a read error. The chain joins TRBV11-2 to TRBJ2-1, with 11 bases that match TRBD2. CDR1 SGHAT and CDR2 FQNNGV come from the germline V gene. The CDR3 loop spans 18 amino acids. CDR3 bases: TGTGCCAGTACCTCGCGCATCGTAACTAGCGGGGGACTAAGGGAGCAGTTATTC. Encoded protein: CASTSRIVTSGGLREQLF.

Notes on this clonotype: Since a much larger clone is just one base distant, this may be a read error. This chain links TRBV7-8 with TRBJ2-4; unclear D gene. The CDR3 is 13 amino acids. The germline V and J ends were trimmed by 0 bases and 8 bases, with 8 bases remaining between them. Germline V gives CDR1 SGHVS, CDR2 FQNEAQ. The CDR3 here is CASSLAGEDIQYF. CDR3 in DNA: TGTGCCAGCAGCTTAGCAGGTGAGGACATTCAGTACTTC. Complete variable domain (other parts from reference TRBV7-8 and TRBJ2-4): GAGVSQSPRYKVAKRGQDVALRCDPISGHVSLFWYQQALGQGPEFLTYFQNEAQLDKSGLPSDRFFAERPEGSVSTLKIQRTQQEDSAVYLCASSLAGEDIQYFGAGTRLSVL.

This clonotype appeared once. A read error is possible here, since a much larger clone lies one base away. The gene calls are TRBV30 and TRBJ1-5, with no clear D. Germline loops: CDR1 GTSNPN, CDR2 SVGIG (reference sequence). This CDR3 comprises 12 residues. The CDR3 bases are TGTGCCTGGAGGGTCGGCAATGAGCCCCAGCATTTT. Encoded protein: CAWRVGNEPQHF.

This clonotype has a single count. An end of the junction does not agree with germline; a read error may underlie this. The chain combines TRBV11-2 with TRBJ2-7; D is possibly TRBD2 (5 bases). This CDR3 is built from 15 residues. The germline V gene has CDR1 SGHAT and CDR2 FQNNGV. CDR3 sequence: CASSHPETIGYERYF. CDR3 in DNA: TGTGCCAGCAGTCACCCCGAGACTATCGGATACGAGCGGTACTTC.

A word on this clonotype: A read error may account for a junction end that differs from germline. The chain couples TRBV7-2 to TRBJ2-2; 8 positions agree with TRBD2. This CDR3 has 20 residues. Germline-derived CDR1 and CDR2 are SGHTA and FQGNSA. CDR3 in amino acids: CASSLPSFLSGGPNTGELLF. The CDR3 DNA follows: TGTGCCAGCAGCTTACCCTCCTTCCTATCGGGAGGGCCGAACACCGGGGAGCTGTTATTT. The full variable domain, with the rest looked up from reference TRBV7-2 and TRBJ2-2, is GAGVSQSPSNKVTEKGKDVELRCDPISGHTALYWYRQSLGQGLEFLIYFQGNSAPDKSGLPSDRFSAERTGGSVSTLTIQRTQQEDSAVYLCASSLPSFLSGGPNTGELLFGEGSRLTVL.

This clonotype was found many times. The rearrangement joins TRBV5-1 to TRBJ2-5, with D perhaps matching TRBD1 (6 bases). Between the trimmed V and J ends, which lost 0 bases and 5 bases, there was a span of 11 bases. Germline assignment: CDR1 SGHRS and CDR2 YFSETQ. The length of the CDR3 is 14 residues. CDR3 region: CASSLEQGEETQYF. The CDR3 DNA sequence: TGCGCCAGCAGCTTGGAACAGGGTGAGGAGACCCAGTACTTC.

This clonotype was picked up a small number of times. This chain connects TRBV28 to TRBJ2-1, with D uncertain. The CDR3 has 14 amino acids. V gave up 3 bases and J gave up 5 bases, with 11 bases separating them. CDR1 is MDHEN, CDR2 SYDVKM, per germline. The DNA for the CDR3 is TGTGCCAGCAGTTTCCCCCCGCGAGACAATGAGCAGTTCTTC. It yields the protein CASSFPPRDNEQFF. The full variable domain, its missing parts supplied by reference TRBV28 and TRBJ2-1, is DVKVTQSSRYLVKRTGEKVFLECVQDMDHENMFWYRQDPGLGLRLIYFSYDVKMKEKGDIPEGYSVSREKKERFSLILESASTNQTSMYLCASSFPPRDNEQFFGPGTRLTVL.

Comments on this clonotype: A junction end diverges from the germline sequence, so it may reflect a read error. The V and J genes are TRBV5-1 and TRBJ2-2; tentatively, D is TRBD1 (6 bases). Per germline, CDR1 SGHRS and CDR2 YFSETQ. The CDR3 has 15 residues. The CDR3 here is CASSVGQLNTGELSF. CDR3 in DNA: TGCGCCAGCAGCGTGGGACAATTGAACACCGGGGAGCTGTCTTTT.

Concerning this clonotype: A single base separates this from a much larger clone, so it may be a read error. The V and J genes are TRBV6-1 and TRBJ2-7; 8 bases map to TRBD1. Unmatched junction bases numbered 8, after V lost 4 bases and J lost 3 bases. The CDR3 totals 15 residues. The V gene's germline CDR1 is MNHNS and CDR2 SASEGT. This CDR3 is CASSGSNRGDYEQYF. CDR3 DNA: TGTGCCAGCAGTGGAAGCAACAGGGGGGACTACGAGCAGTACTTC.

A word on this clonotype: Since a much larger clone is just one base distant, this may be a read error. The chain uses TRBV6-1 and TRBJ2-2; D not certain. CDR3 size: 12 residues. Germline loops: CDR1 MNHNS, CDR2 SASEGT. The V and J ends lost 4 bases and 6 bases respectively, with 6 bases between them. The CDR3 bases are TGTGCCAGCAGTGTACACGCCGGGGAGCTGTTTTTT. As protein: CASSVHAGELFF.

Concerning this clonotype: At one of its ends the junction is not consistent with the germline gene, which may arise from a read error. The rearrangement joins TRBV24-1 to TRBJ2-7; D is unresolved. Germline CDR1 and CDR2: KGHDR and SFDVKD. There are 12 residues in the CDR3. CDR3: CSTSDSNYEQYF. The CDR3 DNA is TGTTCCACCAGTGATTCGAATTACGAGCAGTACTTC.

Comments on this clonotype: As the CDR3 is not closed by the conserved phenylalanine or tryptophan, this likely results from a read error. The DNA is omitted, as the CDR3 cannot be located on it reliably, and the CDR3 follows TCRdb's listing. The chain has TRBV6-1 and TRBJ1-5. Including both end residues, the CDR3 is 14 amino acids long. CDR1 MNHNS and CDR2 SASEGT come from the germline V gene. The CDR3 sequence is CTISALQPNQPQHL.

This sequence joins TRBV6-6 and TRBJ2-7; a possible D gene is TRBD2 (6 bases). Trimming took off 2 bases at V and 8 bases at J, with 16 bases between the two ends. The CDR3 loop spans 14 amino acids. Per the germline V gene, CDR1 is MNHNY and CDR2 is SVGAGI (reference sequence). The CDR3 spells CASSYLPDYGKQYF. The CDR3 coding sequence is TGTGCCAGCAGTTACCTTCCGGACTACGGCAAGCAGTACTTC.

In regard to this clonotype: A much larger clonotype is one base distant, so this may be a read error. The rearrangement links TRBV20-1 to TRBJ2-1; 10 positions agree with TRBD2. The CDR3 totals 15 residues. From germline, CDR1 is DFQATT and CDR2 SNEGSKA (reference sequence). In DNA form, the CDR3 reads TGCAGTGCTAGGGGTACTAGCGGGATCTACAATGAGCAGCTCTTC. Residues: CSARGTSGIYNEQLF.

This clonotype has more than one count but fewer than ten. Relative to the germline gene, one junction end is altered; a read error may explain this. The V call is TRBV11-2, the J call TRBJ2-1; TRBD1 matches at 8 bases. The V gene's germline CDR1 is SGHAT and CDR2 FQNNGV. This CDR3 region has 14 residues. The CDR3: CSSSRTGSDNEQSF. CDR3 sequence (DNA): TGTTCCAGCAGCCGGACAGGGTCAGACAATGAGCAGTCCTTC.

This clonotype appeared a single time. The junction differs from germline at one of its ends, possibly a read error. This rearrangement joins TRBV11-2 to TRBJ2-1; tentatively, D is TRBD2 (6 bases). The CDR3 spans 15 residues. Germline CDR1 SGHAT, CDR2 FQNNGV. The CDR3 spells CANSLFLASVHKQFF. In DNA, the CDR3 is TGTGCCAACAGCCTATTTTTGGCTAGCGTTCATAAACAGTTCTTC.

This clonotype turned up a few times. This chain connects TRBV6-1 to TRBJ2-7; D is perhaps TRBD2 (6 bases). The V gene lost 8 bases and the J gene lost 2 bases, with 16 bases spanning the gap. The CDR3 totals 14 residues. The germline V gene encodes CDR1 MNHNS and CDR2 SASEGT. In DNA, the CDR3 is TGTGCCAGCGTGCCAGCGGGCGGACCCTACGAGCAGTACTTC. It yields the protein CASVPAGGPYEQYF.

In regard to this clonotype: Possible read error: a much larger clone is one base away. The chain carries TRBV28 and TRBJ2-1, with D maybe TRBD1 (7 bases). Germline CDR1 and CDR2: MDHEN and SYDVKM. The CDR3 is 16 amino acids. V was shortened by 2 bases and J by 2 bases, with 13 bases between the two germline ends. This chain's CDR3 is CASSLQGGEPYNEQFF. CDR3 nucleotide sequence: TGTGCCAGCAGTTTACAGGGGGGAGAGCCCTACAATGAGCAGTTCTTC.